The 11 T cell receptor beta chains below were found in one sample sequenced in a study of T cells in Graves' hyperthyroidism and ophthalmopathy. Using RNA transcripts as the source, TCR beta CDR3 regions were amplified. During a first-round RT-PCR of the TCR CDR3, the HTBI primer set was used. One entry per CDR3 protein results from TCRdb running MiXCR on the multiplex PCR reads. The table has 500,000 to 600,000 distinct CDR3 sequences, around 43% seen once. Sequencing was performed on peripheral blood or thyroid tissue (not recorded which). The receptors derive from an adult woman with Graves' disease, either hyperthyroidism or ophthalmopathy (not recorded which).

This clonotype was found many times. The chain links TRBV7-6 to TRBJ1-3; no firm D call. The V and J ends lost 0 bases and 1 base respectively, with 10 bases between them. The CDR3 is 16 residues long. Germline V lookup: CDR1 SGHVS, CDR2 FNYEAQ. CDR3 DNA sequence: TGTGCCAGCAGCTTAGCATACCGGGGATCTGGAAACACCATATATTTT. This translates into CASSLAYRGSGNTIYF.

This clonotype has a count of ten or more. The chain has TRBV9 and TRBJ2-7, with D maybe TRBD1 (5 bases). This CDR3 spans 14 amino acids. From germline, CDR1 is SGDLS and CDR2 YYNGEE. The germline V and J ends were trimmed by 0 bases and 6 bases, with 13 bases remaining between them. Here the CDR3 reads CASSVDQGRAEQYF. The CDR3 DNA follows: TGTGCCAGCAGCGTAGACCAGGGAAGGGCCGAGCAGTACTTC.

The rearrangement links TRBV6-2 or TRBV6-3 to TRBJ1-4, with 7 nucleotides matching TRBD1. Per germline, CDR1 MNHEY and CDR2 SVGEGT. V lost 0 bases and J lost 13; bases outside the gene matches: 8. This CDR3 comprises 14 residues. The CDR3, as DNA: TGTGCCAGCAGTTACTCGACAGGGTCAGATATACTGTTTTTT. Amino acids: CASSYSTGSDILFF.

V is TRBV7-9 and J is TRBJ1-1, with D unclear. The germline V gene has CDR1 SEHNR and CDR2 FQNEAQ (reference sequence). V was cut by 4 bases and J by 11 bases, with 14 bases left in between. The CDR3 consists of 12 residues. The CDR3 DNA reads TGTGCCAGCAGCTCGGCGCAAGGTGAGGCTTTCTTT. Its translation is CASSSAQGEAFF. Using reference TRBV7-9 and TRBJ1-1 for the parts outside the CDR3, the full variable domain is DTGVSQNPRHKITKRGQNVTFRCDPISEHNRLYWYRQTLGQGPEFLTYFQNEAQLEKSRLLSDRFSAERPKGSFSTLEIQRTEQGDSAMYLCASSSAQGEAFFGQGTRLTVV.

This clonotype has more than one count but fewer than ten. V gene TRBV7-2 combines with J gene TRBJ2-7; TRBD2 aligns across 10 bases. Germline CDR1 reads SGHTA; CDR2 reads FQGNSA. V lost 4 bases, J lost 2 bases, and 5 bases stayed unmatched. This CDR3 has 15 residues. The CDR3 region has the DNA TGTGCCAGCAGCTCTAGCGGGGGAGGGACCTACGAGCAGTACTTC. This gives the protein CASSSSGGGTYEQYF.

The chain joins TRBV20-1 to TRBJ1-6; D gene unclear. Germline values: CDR1 DFQATT, CDR2 SNEGSKA (reference sequence). This CDR3 comprises 10 residues. Trimming cost V 0 bases and J 9 bases, with 0 bases left between them. CDR3 in DNA: TGCAGTGCTAGAGATTCACCCCTCCACTTT. Protein sequence: CSARDSPLHF.

The chain has TRBV20-1 and TRBJ1-5; D ambiguous. V was cut by 0 bases and J by 1 base, with 10 bases left in between. Germline V gene lookup returns CDR1 DFQATT and CDR2 SNEGSKA (reference sequence). The CDR3 length is 15 residues. The chain's CDR3 is CSAREVWLSNQPQHF. CDR3 nucleotide sequence: TGCAGTGCTAGAGAAGTGTGGCTGAGCAATCAGCCCCAGCATTTT.

This clonotype showed up many times. J is TRBJ2-7 and V is TRBV5-1, with D possibly being TRBD1 (6 bases). The CDR3 spans 14 residues. V shed 4 bases and J shed 4 bases, with 15 bases lying between them. Germline lookup yields CDR1 SGHRS and CDR2 YFSETQ. Here the CDR3 DNA reads TGCGCCAGCAGCCTGGACAGTCTACCTTACGAGCAGTACTTC. This gives the protein CASSLDSLPYEQYF.

The chain links TRBV7-2 to TRBJ2-7; 8 positions match TRBD1. The length of the CDR3 is 15 residues. CDR1 and CDR2 (germline): SGHTA, FQGNSA. V lost 5 bases to trimming and J lost 0 bases; unmatched junction nucleotides: 6. The CDR3 spells CASSTRTGYSYEQYF. The CDR3 DNA reads TGTGCCAGCAGCACCCGGACAGGGTACTCCTACGAGCAGTACTTC.

V is TRBV5-1 and J is TRBJ2-2; a possible D gene is TRBD2 (5 bases). Germline lookup yields CDR1 SGHRS and CDR2 YFSETQ. Trimming stripped 7 bases from V and 7 bases from J, with 20 bases between. The CDR3 runs to 15 residues. CDR3 nucleotide sequence: TGCGCCAGCGGGGAGACGATATCAGGCAACGGGGAGCTGTTTTTT. Translation: CASGETISGNGELFF.

CDR3 nucleotide sequence: TGTGCCACCAGTGATACTCGGGACAGGCTGAGGGGGACCCAGTACTTC. Its translation is CATSDTRDRLRGTQYF. The rearrangement links TRBV24-1 to TRBJ2-5; 8 bases are shared with TRBD1. With 3 bases clipped from V and 7 bases from J, the junction kept 12 bases outside the gene matches. Germline V gene lookup returns CDR1 KGHDR and CDR2 SFDVKD. The CDR3 is 16 amino acids.